The source of this T cell receptor (beta chain) is a study of vaccination effects on CD4 cells after COVID-19. TCRdb's copy holds only in-frame clones and misses some; the assay was immunoSEQ multiplex PCR. The sample has around 79,000 clones, about 74% seen once. Viral peptide pools were used in the ViraFEST assay to expand antigen-specific CD4+ T cells, and sequencing came afterward. Upon completion of 10 to 11 days in culture, CD4+ T cells were isolated. The table lists this clone with a few counts. Its antigen is currently unknown. The CDR3 has 14 amino acids. Germline lookup yields CDR1 MNHEY and CDR2 SVGEGT. V dropped 5 bases and J dropped 1 base, with 12 bases sitting between them.

V is TRBV6-2 or TRBV6-3 and J is TRBJ2-7; a weak D match, TRBD2 (6 bases). The sequencing used CD4+ T cells from PBMCs cultured with HCoV-229E spike peptides, collected before COVID-19 vaccination. The receptor comes from a human donor who received a COVID-19 vaccine. CDR3 region: CASSARDSSYEQYV. CDR3 nucleotide sequence: TGTGCCAGCAGTGCCCGGGACTCTTCCTACGAGCAGTACGTC.